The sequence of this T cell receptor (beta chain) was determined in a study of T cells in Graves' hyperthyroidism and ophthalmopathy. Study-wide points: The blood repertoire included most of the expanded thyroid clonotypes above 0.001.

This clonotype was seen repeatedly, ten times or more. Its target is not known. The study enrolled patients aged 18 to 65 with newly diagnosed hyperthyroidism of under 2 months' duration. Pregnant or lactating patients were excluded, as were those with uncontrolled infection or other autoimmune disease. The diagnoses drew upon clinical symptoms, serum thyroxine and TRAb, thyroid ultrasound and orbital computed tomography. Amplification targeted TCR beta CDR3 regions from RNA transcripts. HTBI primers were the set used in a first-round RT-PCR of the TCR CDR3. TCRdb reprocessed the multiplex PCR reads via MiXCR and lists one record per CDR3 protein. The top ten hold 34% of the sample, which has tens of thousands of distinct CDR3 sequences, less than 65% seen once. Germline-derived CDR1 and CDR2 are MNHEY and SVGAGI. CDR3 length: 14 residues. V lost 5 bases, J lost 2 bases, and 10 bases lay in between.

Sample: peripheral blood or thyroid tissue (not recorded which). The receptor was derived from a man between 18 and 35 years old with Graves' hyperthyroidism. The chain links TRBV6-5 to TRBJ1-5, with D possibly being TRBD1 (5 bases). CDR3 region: CASSTDSRNQPQHF. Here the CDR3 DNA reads TGTGCCAGCAGTACTGACAGCCGCAATCAGCCCCAGCATTTT.